Sequencing of this T cell receptor (beta chain) was carried out in a study of T cells in Graves' hyperthyroidism and ophthalmopathy. Study summary: Before treatment of any kind, peripheral blood was taken at initial diagnosis.

RNA transcripts gave rise to amplified TCR beta CDR3 regions. An initial round of RT-PCR targeting the TCR CDR3 relied on the HTBI primer set. TCRdb re-analysed the multiplex PCR reads in MiXCR, keeping a single row per CDR3 protein. The table has 350,000 to 400,000 distinct CDR3 sequences, 14% to 15% seen once. This clonotype was found many times. Trimming removed 5 bases from V and 5 bases from J, with 21 bases in between. There are 16 residues in the CDR3. From germline, CDR1 is SGHVS and CDR2 FQNEAQ. The genes are TRBV7-8 and TRBJ2-5; perhaps TRBD2 as D (6 bases). What was sequenced was blood. This TCR derives from a woman in her 30s with Graves' hyperthyroidism. CDR3: CASSQQPGGLGETQYF. Written as DNA, the CDR3 is TGTGCCAGCAGCCAGCAGCCCGGAGGGCTGGGGGAGACCCAGTACTTC.